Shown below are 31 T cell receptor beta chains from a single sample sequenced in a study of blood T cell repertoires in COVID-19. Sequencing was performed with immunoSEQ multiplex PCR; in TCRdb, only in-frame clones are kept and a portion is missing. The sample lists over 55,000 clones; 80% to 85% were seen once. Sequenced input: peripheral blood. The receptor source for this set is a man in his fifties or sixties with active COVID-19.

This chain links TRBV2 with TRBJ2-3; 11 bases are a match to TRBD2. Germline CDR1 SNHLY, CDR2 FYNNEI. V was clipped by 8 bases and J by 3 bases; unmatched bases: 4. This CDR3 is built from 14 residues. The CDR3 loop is CASALAGVTDTQYF. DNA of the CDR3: TGTGCCAGCGCACTAGCGGGAGTTACAGATACGCAGTATTTT.

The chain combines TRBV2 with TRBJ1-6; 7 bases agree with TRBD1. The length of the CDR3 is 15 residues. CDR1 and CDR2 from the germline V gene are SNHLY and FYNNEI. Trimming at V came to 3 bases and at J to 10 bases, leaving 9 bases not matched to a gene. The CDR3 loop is CASSDPTGLGSPLHF. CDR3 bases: TGTGCCAGCAGTGACCCGACAGGGCTTGGATCACCCCTCCACTTT.

The CDR3 region is CASSQAGVPEAFF. CDR3 bases: TGTGCCAGCAGCCAGGCAGGGGTCCCTGAAGCTTTCTTT. The gene calls are TRBV3-1 (or the pseudogene TRBV3-2) and TRBJ1-1; tentatively, D is TRBD1 (6 bases). The CDR3 spans 13 residues. Trimming left V 3 bases short and J 6 bases short, with 11 bases between. Germline V lookup: CDR1 LGHDT, CDR2 YNNKEL (reference sequence).

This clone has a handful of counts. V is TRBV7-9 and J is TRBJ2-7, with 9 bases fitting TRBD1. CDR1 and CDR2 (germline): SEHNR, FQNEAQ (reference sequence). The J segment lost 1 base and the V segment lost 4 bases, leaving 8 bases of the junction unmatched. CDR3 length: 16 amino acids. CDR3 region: CASSSLGTGNSYEQYF. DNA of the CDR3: TGTGCCAGCAGCTCTTTGGGGACAGGGAATTCCTACGAGCAGTACTTC.

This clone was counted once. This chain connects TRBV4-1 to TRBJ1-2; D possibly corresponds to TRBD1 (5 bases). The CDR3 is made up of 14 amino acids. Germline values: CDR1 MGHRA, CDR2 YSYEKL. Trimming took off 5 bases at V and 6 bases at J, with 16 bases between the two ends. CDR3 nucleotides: TGCGCCAGCAGCTACCGGGCTCAGGGCGATGGCTACACCTTC. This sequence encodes CASSYRAQGDGYTF.

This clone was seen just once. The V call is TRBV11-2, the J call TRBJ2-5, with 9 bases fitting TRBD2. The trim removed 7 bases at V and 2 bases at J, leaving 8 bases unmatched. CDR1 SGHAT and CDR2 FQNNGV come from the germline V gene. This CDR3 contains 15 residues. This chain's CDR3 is CASTKNLAGQETQYF. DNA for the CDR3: TGTGCCAGCACCAAGAATCTAGCGGGGCAAGAGACCCAGTACTTC.

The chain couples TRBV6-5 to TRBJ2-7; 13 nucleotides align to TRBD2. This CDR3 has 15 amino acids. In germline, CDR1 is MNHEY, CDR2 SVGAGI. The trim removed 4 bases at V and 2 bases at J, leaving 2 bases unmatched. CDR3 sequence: CASSSGTSGAYEQYF. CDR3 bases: TGTGCCAGCAGTTCCGGGACTAGCGGGGCCTACGAGCAGTACTTC.

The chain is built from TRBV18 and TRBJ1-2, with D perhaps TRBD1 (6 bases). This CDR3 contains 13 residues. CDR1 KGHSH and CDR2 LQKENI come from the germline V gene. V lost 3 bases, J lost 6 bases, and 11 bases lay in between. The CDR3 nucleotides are TGTGCCAGCTCACCCCGAAGACAGGATGGCTACACCTTC. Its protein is CASSPRRQDGYTF.

CDR3: CASSEGQGAAYEQYF. The CDR3 DNA reads as TGCGCCAGCAGCGAGGGACAGGGGGCGGCCTACGAGCAGTACTTC. The rearrangement links TRBV5-1 to TRBJ2-7; 12 positions match TRBD1. This CDR3 spans 15 amino acids. Germline values: CDR1 SGHRS, CDR2 YFSETQ. Losses at the gene ends were 4 bases for V and 2 bases for J; bases not matched to a gene: 4.

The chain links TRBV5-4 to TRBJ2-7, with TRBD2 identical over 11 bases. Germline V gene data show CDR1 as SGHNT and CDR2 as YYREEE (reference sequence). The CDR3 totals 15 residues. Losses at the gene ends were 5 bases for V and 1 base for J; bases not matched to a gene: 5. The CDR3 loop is CASRRGLADSYEQYF. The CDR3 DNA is TGTGCCAGCAGGAGGGGACTAGCGGATTCCTACGAGCAGTACTTC.

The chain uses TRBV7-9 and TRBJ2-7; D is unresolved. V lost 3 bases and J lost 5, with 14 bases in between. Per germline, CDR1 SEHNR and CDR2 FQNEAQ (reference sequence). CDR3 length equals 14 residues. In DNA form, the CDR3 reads TGTGCCAGCAGCTTTTCGGTTTTGGTGGACGAGCAGTACTTC. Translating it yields CASSFSVLVDEQYF.

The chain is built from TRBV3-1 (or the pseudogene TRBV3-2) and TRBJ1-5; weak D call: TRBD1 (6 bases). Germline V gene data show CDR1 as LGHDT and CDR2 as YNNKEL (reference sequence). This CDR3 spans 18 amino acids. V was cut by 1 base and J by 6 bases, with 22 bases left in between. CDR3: CASSQVKGQSRPPQPQHF. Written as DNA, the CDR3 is TGTGCCAGCAGCCAAGTTAAGGGACAAAGCCGGCCGCCTCAGCCCCAGCATTTT.

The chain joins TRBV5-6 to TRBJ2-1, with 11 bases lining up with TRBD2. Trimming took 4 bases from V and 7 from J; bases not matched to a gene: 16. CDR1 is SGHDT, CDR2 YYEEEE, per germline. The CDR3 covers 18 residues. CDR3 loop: CASSQYVSGRALENEQFF. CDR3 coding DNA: TGTGCCAGCAGCCAATATGTTAGCGGGAGGGCCTTGGAAAATGAGCAGTTCTTC.

The CDR3 nucleotides are TGCGCCAGCAGCCCACGACTAGCGGCGACCTACGAGCAGTACTTC. It translates to CASSPRLAATYEQYF. V gene TRBV4-1 combines with J gene TRBJ2-7, with 9 nucleotides matching TRBD2. Trimming took 4 bases from V and 2 from J; bases not matched to a gene: 6. CDR1 and CDR2 from the germline V gene are MGHRA and YSYEKL. This CDR3 has 15 residues.

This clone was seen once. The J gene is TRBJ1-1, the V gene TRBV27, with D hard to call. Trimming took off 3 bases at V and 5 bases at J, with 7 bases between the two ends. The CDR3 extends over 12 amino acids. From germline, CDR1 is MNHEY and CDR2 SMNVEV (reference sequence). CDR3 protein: CASSLTGTEAFF. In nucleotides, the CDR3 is TGTGCCAGCAGTTTGACGGGGACTGAAGCTTTCTTT.

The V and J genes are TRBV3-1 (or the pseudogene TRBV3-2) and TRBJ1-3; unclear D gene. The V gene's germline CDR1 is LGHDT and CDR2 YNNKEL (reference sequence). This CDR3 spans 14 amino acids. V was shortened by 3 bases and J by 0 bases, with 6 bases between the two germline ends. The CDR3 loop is CASSQAGSGNTIYF. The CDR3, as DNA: TGTGCCAGCAGCCAGGCTGGCTCTGGAAACACCATATATTTT.

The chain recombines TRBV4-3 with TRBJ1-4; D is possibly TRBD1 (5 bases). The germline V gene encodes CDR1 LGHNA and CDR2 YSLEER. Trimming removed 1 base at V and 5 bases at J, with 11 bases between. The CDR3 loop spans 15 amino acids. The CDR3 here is CASSQADRENEKLFF. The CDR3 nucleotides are TGCGCCAGCAGCCAAGCCGACAGAGAGAATGAAAAACTGTTTTTT.

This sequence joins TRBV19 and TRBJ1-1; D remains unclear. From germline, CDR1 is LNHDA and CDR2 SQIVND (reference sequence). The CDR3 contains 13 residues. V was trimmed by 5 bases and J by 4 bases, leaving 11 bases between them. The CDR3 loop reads CASSHRVLTEAFF. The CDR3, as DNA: TGTGCCAGTAGTCACCGGGTCCTCACTGAAGCTTTCTTT.

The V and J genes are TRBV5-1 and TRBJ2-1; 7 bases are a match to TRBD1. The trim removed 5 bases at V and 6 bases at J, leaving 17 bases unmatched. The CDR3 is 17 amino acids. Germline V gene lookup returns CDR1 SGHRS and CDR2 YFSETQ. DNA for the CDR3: TGCGCCAGCAGTACGGGGCACGCGACAGGGTTCATCAATGAGCAGTTCTTC. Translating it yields CASSTGHATGFINEQFF.

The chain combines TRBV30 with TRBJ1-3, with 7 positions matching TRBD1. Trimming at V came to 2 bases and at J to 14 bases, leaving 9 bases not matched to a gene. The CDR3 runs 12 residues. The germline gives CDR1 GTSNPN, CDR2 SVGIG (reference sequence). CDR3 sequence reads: CAWSIEGTVLYF. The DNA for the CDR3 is TGTGCCTGGAGTATCGAGGGGACAGTGTTATATTTT. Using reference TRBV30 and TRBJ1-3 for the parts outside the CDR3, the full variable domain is SQTIHQWPATLVQPVGSPLSLECTVEGTSNPNLYWYRQAAGRGLQLLFYSVGIGQISSEVPQNLSASRPQDRQFILSSKKLLLSDSGFYLCAWSIEGTVLYFGEGSWLTVV.

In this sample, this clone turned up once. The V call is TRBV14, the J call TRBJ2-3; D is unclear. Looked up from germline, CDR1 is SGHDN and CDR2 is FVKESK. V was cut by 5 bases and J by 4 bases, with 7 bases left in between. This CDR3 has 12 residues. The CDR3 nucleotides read TGTGCCAGCAGCGTCTCCCCAGATACGCAGTATTTT. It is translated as CASSVSPDTQYF.

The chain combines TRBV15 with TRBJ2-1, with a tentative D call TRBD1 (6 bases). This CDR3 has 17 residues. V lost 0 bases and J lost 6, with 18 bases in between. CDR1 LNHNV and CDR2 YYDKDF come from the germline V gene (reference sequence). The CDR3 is CATSRDLVAGERNEQFF. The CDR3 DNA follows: TGTGCCACCAGCAGAGATTTAGTGGCAGGGGAGCGCAATGAGCAGTTCTTC.

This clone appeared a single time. DNA of the CDR3: TGTGCCAGCAGCTTGGGAGGGGGCTCCTACAATGAGCAGTTCTTC. This gives the protein CASSLGGGSYNEQFF. The chain employs TRBV5-4 and TRBJ2-1; the D gene is possibly TRBD1 (6 bases). The CDR3 sequence is 15 residues long. Germline loops: CDR1 SGHNT, CDR2 YYREEE (reference sequence). With 0 bases removed from V and 0 bases from J, the gap between germline ends came to 7 bases.

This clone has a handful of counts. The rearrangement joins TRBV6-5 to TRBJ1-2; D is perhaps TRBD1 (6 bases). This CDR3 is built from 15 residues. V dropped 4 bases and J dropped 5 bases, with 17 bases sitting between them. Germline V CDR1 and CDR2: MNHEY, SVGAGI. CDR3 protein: CASSSRGGTLYGYTF. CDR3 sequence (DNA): TGTGCCAGCAGTTCCAGAGGGGGAACCTTATATGGCTACACCTTC.

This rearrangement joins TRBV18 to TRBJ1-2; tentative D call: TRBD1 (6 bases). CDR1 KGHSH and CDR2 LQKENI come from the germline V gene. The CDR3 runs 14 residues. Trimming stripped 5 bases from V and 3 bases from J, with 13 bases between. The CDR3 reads CASSRPDSYYGYTF. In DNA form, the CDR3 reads TGTGCCAGCTCAAGACCGGACAGCTACTATGGCTACACCTTC.

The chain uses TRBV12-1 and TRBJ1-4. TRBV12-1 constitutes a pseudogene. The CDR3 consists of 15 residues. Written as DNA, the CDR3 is TGTGCCAGCAGTTCCCGAGGGCAGCCCGCTGAAAAACTGTTTTTT. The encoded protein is CASSSRGQPAEKLFF.

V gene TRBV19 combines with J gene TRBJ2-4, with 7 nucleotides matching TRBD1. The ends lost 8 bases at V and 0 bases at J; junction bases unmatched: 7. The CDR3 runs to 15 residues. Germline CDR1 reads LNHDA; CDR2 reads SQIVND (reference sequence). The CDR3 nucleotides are TGTGCCAGTGGACAGGCTTTAATAGCCAAAAACATTCAGTACTTC. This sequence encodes CASGQALIAKNIQYF. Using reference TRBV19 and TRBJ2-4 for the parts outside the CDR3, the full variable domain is DGGITQSPKYLFRKEGQNVTLSCEQNLNHDAMYWYRQDPGQGLRLIYYSQIVNDFQKGDIAEGYSVSREKKESFPLTVTSAQKNPTAFYLCASGQALIAKNIQYFGAGTRLSVL.

As DNA, the CDR3 is TGTGCCAGCAGGACTCACCAGGGGGACGAGCAGTACTTC. Its translation is CASRTHQGDEQYF. The V and J genes are TRBV12-3 or TRBV12-4 and TRBJ2-7; TRBD1 aligns across 7 bases. After removal of 6 bases from V and 5 bases from J, the junction contained 7 bases not matched to a gene. The CDR3 totals 13 residues.

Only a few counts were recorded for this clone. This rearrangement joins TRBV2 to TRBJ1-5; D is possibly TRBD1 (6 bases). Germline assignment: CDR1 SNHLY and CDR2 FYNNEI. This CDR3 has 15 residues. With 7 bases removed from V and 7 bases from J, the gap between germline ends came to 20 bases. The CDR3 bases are TGTGCCAGCATGTCGGGCTGGGGGCCTTCACAGCCCCAGCATTTT. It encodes CASMSGWGPSQPQHF.

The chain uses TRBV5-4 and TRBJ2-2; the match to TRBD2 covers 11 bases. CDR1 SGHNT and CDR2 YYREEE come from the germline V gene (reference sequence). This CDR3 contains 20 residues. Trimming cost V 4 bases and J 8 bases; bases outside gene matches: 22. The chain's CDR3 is CASSELAGGPGRGGLGELFF. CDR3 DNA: TGTGCCAGCAGCGAGTTAGCGGGGGGGCCAGGAAGGGGCGGACTGGGGGAGCTGTTTTTT.

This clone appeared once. The CDR3 region is CASSLMGQTNYNEQFF. The CDR3 bases are TGTGCCAGCAGCTTGATGGGACAGACAAATTACAATGAGCAGTTCTTC. The chain has TRBV11-2 and TRBJ2-1; 7 nucleotides match TRBD1. Germline loops: CDR1 SGHAT, CDR2 FQNNGV. Trimming cost V 3 bases and J 4 bases; bases outside gene matches: 9. The CDR3 contains 16 residues.